Given below is one TCR beta chain in context. Its antigen is currently unknown. Profiled with immunoSEQ multiplex PCR; TCRdb holds only in-frame clones, not every one. The sample shows more than 80,000 clones, around 84% of them seen only once. The record originates from a study of OX40 agonist ivuxolimab in advanced cancers. Study-level background: Having had anti-PD-1, anti-PD-L1 or anti-CTLA-4 therapy before was allowed, and about 40% had some. Three patients showed partial responses: one hepatocellular carcinoma and two cutaneous melanoma cases.

CDR1 and CDR2 (germline): SGHVT, SQSDAQ. The V end lost 2 bases, the J end lost 7 bases, and 14 bases lay between the germline ends. This CDR3 has 15 amino acids. Findings and limits, study-wide: Expanded clones were, on average, more numerous in CD8+ T cells than in CD4+.

This clonotype originated in an adult with an advanced solid tumor such as melanoma, head and neck, liver or kidney cancer. The chain uses TRBV7-4 and TRBJ2-2, with a tentative D call TRBD2 (6 bases). This material consisted of CD4+ or CD8+ T cells sorted from blood, taken in a trial of the OX40 agonist ivuxolimab. The chain's CDR3 is CASSLSGGQVGELFF. The CDR3, as DNA: TGTGCCAGCAGCTTATCCGGAGGGCAGGTCGGGGAGCTGTTTTTT.